What follows are 12 T cell receptor beta chains derived from one specimen sequenced in a study of memory CD4+ T cells and cytomegalovirus serostatus. Only in-frame clones appear in the TCRdb table, and some are missing; sequencing was by immunoSEQ multiplex PCR. Of about 52,000 clones in the sample, over 60% are singletons; the top ten hold more than 1.1%. The sort gate was single viable CD3+CD4+CD8-CD45RO+ cells for memory CD4+ T cells. The sequenced material came from memory CD4+ T cells from blood. These receptors came from an adult in good health and CMV-seropositive.

V and J are TRBV7-9 and TRBJ1-2, with D possibly matching TRBD1 (5 bases). V was cut by 8 bases and J by 8 bases, with 21 bases left in between. Germline loops: CDR1 SEHNR, CDR2 FQNEAQ (reference sequence). The CDR3 totals 14 residues. The DNA of the CDR3 is TGTGCCAGCCTCCCTTATAGGGCGGACACCGGCTACACCTTC. Amino acid sequence: CASLPYRADTGYTF.

This sequence joins TRBV2 and TRBJ1-2; 9 positions match TRBD1. The CDR3 covers 15 residues. Germline V lookup: CDR1 SNHLY, CDR2 FYNNEI. With 5 bases clipped from V and 4 bases from J, the junction kept 8 bases outside the gene matches. The CDR3 bases are TGTGCCAGCAGTTCACAGGGGGCGCGGGGCTATGGCTACACCTTC. Protein: CASSSQGARGYGYTF.

The V and J genes are TRBV7-2 and TRBJ1-3; 8 nucleotides agree with TRBD1. V was clipped by 5 bases and J by 4 bases; unmatched bases: 7. The CDR3 consists of 15 residues. Germline V gene data show CDR1 as SGHTA and CDR2 as FQGNSA. The CDR3 loop is CASSVSGTGGNTIYF. CDR3 bases: TGTGCCAGCAGCGTCTCAGGGACAGGCGGAAACACCATATATTTT.

V is TRBV5-1 and J is TRBJ2-3; 8 positions agree with TRBD2. The CDR3 extends over 15 amino acids. J lost 3 bases, V lost 3 bases, and 6 bases had no gene match. Germline V gene data show CDR1 as SGHRS and CDR2 as YFSETQ. CDR3 loop: CASSWRGADTDTQYF. DNA for the CDR3: TGCGCCAGCAGCTGGCGGGGGGCGGATACAGATACGCAGTATTTT.

This CDR3 is CASSFGEASGGAYQETQYF. The CDR3 coding sequence is TGTGCCAGCAGCTTTGGGGAGGCTAGCGGGGGGGCGTACCAAGAGACCCAGTACTTC. The V and J genes are TRBV11-2 and TRBJ2-5; 12 bases map to TRBD2. Losses at the gene ends were 3 bases for V and 0 bases for J; bases not matched to a gene: 11. This CDR3 comprises 19 residues. The germline V gene has CDR1 SGHAT and CDR2 FQNNGV.

The chain carries TRBV19 and TRBJ2-7; no clear D. Germline assignment: CDR1 LNHDA and CDR2 SQIVND (reference sequence). The CDR3 is 15 residues long. Trimming stripped 3 bases from V and 0 bases from J, with 12 bases between. DNA of the CDR3: TGTGCCAGTAGTATCGATCTGTCGAGCTCCTACGAGCAGTACTTC. Its translation: CASSIDLSSSYEQYF.

CDR3 protein: CATSRVYNEKLFF. The CDR3 bases are TGTGCCACCAGCAGAGTCTATAATGAAAAACTGTTTTTT. This rearrangement joins TRBV15 to TRBJ1-4; no clear D. CDR3 size: 13 residues. V was clipped by 1 base and J by 4 bases, with 4 bases between them. Germline values: CDR1 LNHNV, CDR2 YYDKDF (reference sequence).

The chain carries TRBV7-8 and TRBJ2-5, with 9 bases identical to TRBD1. Trimming cost V 2 bases and J 5 bases; bases outside gene matches: 6. The CDR3 sequence is 15 residues long. Per germline, CDR1 SGHVS and CDR2 FQNEAQ. CDR3 sequence (DNA): TGTGCCAGCAGCTTACGGACAGGGGACTGGGAGACCCAGTACTTC. This codes for CASSLRTGDWETQYF.

V is TRBV6-1 and J is TRBJ1-2; D call uncertain. Germline V gene sequence: CDR1 MNHNS, CDR2 SASEGT. The CDR3 is 13 residues long. Trimming took off 5 bases at V and 1 base at J, with 8 bases between the two ends. CDR3 sequence reads: CASSSAFNYGYTF. CDR3 in DNA: TGTGCCAGCAGTAGCGCTTTTAACTATGGCTACACCTTC.

This clone was seen a handful of times. This chain links TRBV5-1 with TRBJ1-6; 9 nucleotides align to TRBD1. Germline lookup yields CDR1 SGHRS and CDR2 YFSETQ. The V segment lost 2 bases and the J segment 14 bases; nucleotides outside the gene matches: 14. The CDR3 length is 16 residues. The CDR3 sequence: CASSLQPGQGSGALHF. Written as DNA, the CDR3 is TGCGCCAGCAGCTTACAACCGGGACAGGGAAGTGGAGCCCTCCACTTT.

The V gene is TRBV9, the J gene TRBJ2-3, with 13 bases matching TRBD2. The germline V gene has CDR1 SGDLS and CDR2 YYNGEE. Trimming at V came to 4 bases and at J to 2 bases, leaving 4 bases not matched to a gene. The CDR3 is made up of 16 amino acids. The CDR3 DNA sequence: TGTGCCAGCAGCACCGGACTAGCGGGGGCCACAGATACGCAGTATTTT. Translated, it gives CASSTGLAGATDTQYF.

The J gene is TRBJ2-2, the V gene TRBV7-2; D may match TRBD1 or TRBD2 (7 bases each). The ends were cut back, 5 bases at V and 5 bases at J, with 15 bases in the middle. The CDR3 is 15 residues long. CDR1 and CDR2 from the germline V gene are SGHTA and FQGNSA. DNA of the CDR3: TGTGCCAGCAGCGTCCGACAGGGAGGGACCGGGGAGCTGTTTTTT. Residues: CASSVRQGGTGELFF.